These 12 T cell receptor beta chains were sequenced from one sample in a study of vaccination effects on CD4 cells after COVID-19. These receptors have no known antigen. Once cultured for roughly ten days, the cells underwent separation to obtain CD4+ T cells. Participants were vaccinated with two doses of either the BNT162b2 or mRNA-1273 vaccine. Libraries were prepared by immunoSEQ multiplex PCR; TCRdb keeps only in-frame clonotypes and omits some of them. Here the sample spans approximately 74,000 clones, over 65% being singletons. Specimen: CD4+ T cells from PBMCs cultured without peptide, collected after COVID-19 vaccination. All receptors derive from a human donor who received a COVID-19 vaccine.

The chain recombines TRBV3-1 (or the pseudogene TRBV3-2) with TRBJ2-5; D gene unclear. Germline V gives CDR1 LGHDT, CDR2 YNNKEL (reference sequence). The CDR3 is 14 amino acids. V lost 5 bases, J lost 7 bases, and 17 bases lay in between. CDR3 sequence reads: CASSERWSLGTQYF. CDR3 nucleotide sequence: TGTGCCAGCAGCGAAAGATGGAGTCTTGGGACCCAGTACTTC.

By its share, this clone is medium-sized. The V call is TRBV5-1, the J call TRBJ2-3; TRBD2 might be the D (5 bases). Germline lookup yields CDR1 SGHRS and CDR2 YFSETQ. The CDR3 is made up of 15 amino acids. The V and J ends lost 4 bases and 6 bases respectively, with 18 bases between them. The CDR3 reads CASSVARGSSDTQYF. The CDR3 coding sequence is TGCGCCAGCAGCGTGGCACGGGGTAGCTCGGATACGCAGTATTTT.

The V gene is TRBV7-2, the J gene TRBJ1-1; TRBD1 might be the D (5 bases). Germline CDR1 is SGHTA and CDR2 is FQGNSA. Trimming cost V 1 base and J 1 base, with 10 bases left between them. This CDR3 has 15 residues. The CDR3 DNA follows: TGTGCCAGCAGCTTAGGGGGACCGACGAACACTGAAGCTTTCTTT. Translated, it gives CASSLGGPTNTEAFF.

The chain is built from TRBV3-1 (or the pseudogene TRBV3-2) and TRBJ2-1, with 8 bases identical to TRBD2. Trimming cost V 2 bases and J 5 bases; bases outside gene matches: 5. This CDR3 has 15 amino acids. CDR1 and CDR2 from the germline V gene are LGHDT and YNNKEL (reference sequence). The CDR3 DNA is TGTGCCAGCAGCCAAAGGGTTAGCGGGGACAATGAGCAGTTCTTC. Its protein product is CASSQRVSGDNEQFF.

DNA of the CDR3: TGCGCCAGCAGCCCAGAGGGGGCGAGCGGGCGCTTTATAGCCAAAAACATTCAGTACTTC. Residues: CASSPEGASGRFIAKNIQYF. The genes are TRBV5-1 and TRBJ2-4; tentatively, D is TRBD1 (7 bases). This CDR3 spans 20 amino acids. V dropped 4 bases and J dropped 0 bases, with 26 bases sitting between them. Germline-derived CDR1 and CDR2 are SGHRS and YFSETQ.

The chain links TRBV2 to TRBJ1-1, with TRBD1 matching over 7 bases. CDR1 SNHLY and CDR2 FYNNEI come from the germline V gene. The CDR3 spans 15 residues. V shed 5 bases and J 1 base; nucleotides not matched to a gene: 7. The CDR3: CASSPTGPSNTEAFF. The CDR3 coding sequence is TGTGCCAGCAGTCCGACAGGGCCCTCGAACACTGAAGCTTTCTTT.

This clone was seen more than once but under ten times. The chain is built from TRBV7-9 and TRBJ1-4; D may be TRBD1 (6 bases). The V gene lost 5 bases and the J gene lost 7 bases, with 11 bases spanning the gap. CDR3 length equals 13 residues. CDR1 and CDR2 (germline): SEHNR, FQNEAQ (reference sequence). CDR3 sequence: CASSRVQGEKLFF. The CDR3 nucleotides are TGTGCCAGCAGCCGAGTACAGGGTGAAAAACTGTTTTTT.

CDR3 sequence reads: CSVAPGTDGYTF. The CDR3 DNA reads TGCAGCGTTGCCCCCGGGACAGATGGCTACACCTTC. This chain links TRBV29-1 with TRBJ1-2, with 7 bases fitting TRBD1. Germline trimming cut 4 bases from V and 6 bases from J; bases unmatched to any gene: 5. From germline, CDR1 is SQVTM and CDR2 ANQGSEA. The length of the CDR3 is 12 residues.

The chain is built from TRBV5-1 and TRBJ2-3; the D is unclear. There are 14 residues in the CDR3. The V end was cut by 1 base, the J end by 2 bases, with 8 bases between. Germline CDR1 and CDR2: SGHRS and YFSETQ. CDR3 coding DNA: TGCGCCAGCAGCTTGTTCGGGCCCACAGATACGCAGTATTTT. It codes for CASSLFGPTDTQYF.

CDR3: CASSYSRRGANYGYTF. DNA of the CDR3: TGTGCCAGCAGTTACTCTCGCCGGGGGGCGAACTATGGCTACACCTTC. The chain joins TRBV6-5 to TRBJ1-2, with D perhaps TRBD1 (6 bases). This CDR3 contains 16 residues. Germline V gene lookup returns CDR1 MNHEY and CDR2 SVGAGI. V lost 0 bases, J lost 2 bases, and 13 bases lay in between.

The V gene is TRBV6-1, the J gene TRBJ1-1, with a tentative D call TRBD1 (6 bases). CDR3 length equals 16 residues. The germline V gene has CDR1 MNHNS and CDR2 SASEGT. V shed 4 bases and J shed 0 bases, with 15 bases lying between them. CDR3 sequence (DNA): TGTGCCAGCAGTGCATACCCCGGGACACTGAACACTGAAGCTTTCTTT. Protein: CASSAYPGTLNTEAFF.

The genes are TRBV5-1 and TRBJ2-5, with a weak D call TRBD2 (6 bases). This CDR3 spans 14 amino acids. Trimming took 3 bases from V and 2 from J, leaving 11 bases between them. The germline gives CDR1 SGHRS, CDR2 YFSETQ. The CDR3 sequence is CASSSGDSQETQYF. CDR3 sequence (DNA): TGCGCCAGCAGCTCGGGGGACTCACAAGAGACCCAGTACTTC.